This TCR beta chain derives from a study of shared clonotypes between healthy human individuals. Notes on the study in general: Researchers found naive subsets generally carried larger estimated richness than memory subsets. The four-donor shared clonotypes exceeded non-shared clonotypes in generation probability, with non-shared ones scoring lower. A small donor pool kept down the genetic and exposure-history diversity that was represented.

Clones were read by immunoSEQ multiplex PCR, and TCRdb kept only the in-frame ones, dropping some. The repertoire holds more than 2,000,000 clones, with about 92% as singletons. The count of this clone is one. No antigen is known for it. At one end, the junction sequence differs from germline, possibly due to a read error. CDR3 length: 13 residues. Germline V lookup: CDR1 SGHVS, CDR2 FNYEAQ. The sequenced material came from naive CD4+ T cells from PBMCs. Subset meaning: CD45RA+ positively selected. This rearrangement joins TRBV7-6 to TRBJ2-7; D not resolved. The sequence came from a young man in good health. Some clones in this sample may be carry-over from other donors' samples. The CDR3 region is CASSPDRLYGQYF. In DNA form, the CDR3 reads TGTGCCAGCAGCCCGGACCGACTCTACGGGCAGTACTTC.